This T cell receptor (beta chain) comes out of a study of OX40 agonist ivuxolimab in advanced cancers. Across the study: Patients were treated with intravenous ivuxolimab, dosed at 0.01 to 10 mg/kg and infused every 2 weeks.

V lost 5 bases to trimming and J lost 3 bases, with 16 bases between them. Germline values: CDR1 SEHNR, CDR2 FQNEAQ (reference sequence). The CDR3 runs to 15 residues. On this clone: What it binds is unknown.

Assay used: immunoSEQ multiplex PCR; TCRdb lists only in-frame clones, some missing. The sample records about 21,000 clones, roughly four fifths being singletons. General study findings and limits: At 0.1 to 3.0 mg/kg, CD4+ and CD8+ blood T cells expanded clonally by week 6. Relative to CD4+ cells, CD8+ T cells on average had more expanded clones.

V usage is TRBV7-9 and J usage is TRBJ1-1; the D gene is possibly TRBD1 (5 bases). The input for sequencing was CD4+ or CD8+ T cells sorted from blood, taken in a trial of the OX40 agonist ivuxolimab. The clonotype originates from an adult with an advanced solid tumor such as melanoma, head and neck, liver or kidney cancer. The CDR3 coding sequence is TGTGCCAGCAGCCGATGGGACGGCCCCCACACTGAAGCTTTCTTT. Residues: CASSRWDGPHTEAFF.